This T cell receptor beta chain was sequenced during a study of cytomegalovirus exposure and HLA in healthy donors. Germline assignment: CDR1 MNHEY and CDR2 SMNVEV (reference sequence). The CDR3 totals 12 residues. Trimming left V 9 bases short and J 6 bases short, with 12 bases between. The method was immunoSEQ multiplex PCR; TCRdb's version includes in-frame clones alone and lacks a portion of them. Of about 190,000 clones in the sample, 84% were seen once. To note about this clone: Its antigen is as yet unknown.

Study results and limitations: Cytomegalovirus-associated status was assigned to 150 or so TCR beta chains.

While the first cohort had several hundred subjects, the donors belonged to the separate validation cohort of roughly 120 subjects. This sequence joins TRBV27 and TRBJ2-1; D is possibly TRBD2 (5 bases). This clonotype was sampled from a young man in good health and CMV-seropositive. The sequencing sample was made of PBMCs. The CDR3 nucleotides are TGTGCCAGGCCGCCCGGGGTCAATGAGCAGTTCTTC. It yields the protein CARPPGVNEQFF.